This TCR beta chain was identified during a study of blood T cell repertoires in COVID-19. Study-wide context: Acute and convalescent COVID-19 samples came from the United States, Italy and Spain.

Seattle patients were enrolled while actively infected and followed longitudinally. Original handling: Researchers report that nucleated cell counts were estimated from reference gene primer amplification. Generated by immunoSEQ multiplex PCR, the TCRdb table keeps only in-frame clones and is missing some. That table is the source of V, J and clone size, and D and trimming were worked out from the DNA. The repertoire includes roughly 300,000 clones, 65% to 85% of them detected once, and over 1.3% sits in the top ten. The CDR3 is 18 amino acids. V lost 2 bases and J lost 9; bases outside the gene matches: 16. CDR1 is MNHEY and CDR2 is SMNVEV in the germline V gene (reference sequence). This clone was seen a single time.

The origin of this receptor is a human donor with COVID-19, enrolled during active disease. The donor label of this sample is uncertain. The chain uses TRBV27 and TRBJ2-2, with 9 bases lining up with TRBD2. The specimen was peripheral blood. DNA of the CDR3: TGTGCCAGCAGTTTAATATTTGCTCGGCGGGAGGGACACCGGGAGCTGTTTTTT. Its protein is CASSLIFARREGHRELFF.